A single TCR beta chain is shown here with its context. Antigen unknown. Germline CDR1 MNHEY, CDR2 SVGAGI. V lost 2 bases and J lost 0, with 8 bases in between. This CDR3 comprises 14 residues. The data are from a study of OX40 agonist ivuxolimab in advanced cancers. Study-level findings and limits: Several nonresponders also turned out to have low normalized T-cell clonal expansion. By week 6 at 0.1 to 3.0 mg/kg, blood CD4+ and CD8+ T cells had expanded clonally.

The repertoire was sequenced with immunoSEQ multiplex PCR; TCRdb's copy has only in-frame clones and lacks some. The data show some 140,000 clones, with roughly 91% seen just once and more than 0.8% held by the top ten. Sequencing was performed on CD4+ or CD8+ T cells sorted from blood, taken in a trial of the OX40 agonist ivuxolimab. This sequence was found in an adult with an advanced solid tumor such as melanoma, head and neck, liver or kidney cancer. The chain uses TRBV6-5 and TRBJ2-7; no reliable D call. The CDR3 region is CASSYDPSSYEQYF. Here the CDR3 DNA reads TGTGCCAGCAGTTACGACCCGAGCTCCTACGAGCAGTACTTC.